The 22 T cell receptor beta chains below come from one sample, sequenced in a study of cytomegalovirus exposure and HLA in healthy donors. 60 Vbeta and 13 Jbeta primers were used in PCR. Clones were read by immunoSEQ multiplex PCR, and TCRdb kept only the in-frame ones, dropping some. This table holds some 120,000 clones, about 74% found once. The source material was PBMCs. The receptors were gathered from a woman between 45 and 60 years old in good health and CMV-seropositive.

This clone was recorded once. Sequence at one end of the junction differs from germline and may be a read error. The rearrangement joins TRBV10-3 to TRBJ1-2, with 7 bases that match TRBD1. Germline values: CDR1 ENHRY, CDR2 SYGVKD. CDR3 length equals 15 residues. CDR3 coding DNA: TGTGCCATCAGTGAGAGGACCATCGAGGAAGGGGGCTTCTTCTTC. This sequence encodes CAISERTIEEGGFFF.

J is TRBJ1-6 and V is TRBV18; TRBD1 agrees at 8 bases. The germline gives CDR1 KGHSH, CDR2 LQKENI. CDR3 length: 15 residues. J gave up 6 bases and V 5 bases, and 6 bases lay outside the gene matches. DNA for the CDR3: TGTGCCAGCTCATCTACAGGGGGGAGTAATTCACCCCTCCACTTT. It translates to CASSSTGGSNSPLHF.

This clone was found a few times. This rearrangement joins TRBV6-1 to TRBJ1-2; 11 positions agree with TRBD1. The CDR3 has 13 amino acids. Trimming cost V 7 bases and J 10 bases; bases outside gene matches: 8. CDR1 is MNHNS and CDR2 is SASEGT in the germline V gene. The CDR3 loop reads CASTGGDRGAYTF. CDR3 sequence (DNA): TGTGCCAGCACTGGGGGGGACAGGGGGGCCTACACCTTC.

The chain uses TRBV11-2 and TRBJ1-3, with a weak D call TRBD1 (5 bases). In germline, CDR1 is SGHAT, CDR2 FQNNGV. The CDR3 runs to 14 residues. Trimming pared 3 bases from V and 4 bases from J, leaving 10 bases between. The CDR3 nucleotides read TGTGCCAGCAGCTTCGGCCGGGGGGGAAACACCATATATTTT. Encoded protein: CASSFGRGGNTIYF.

V is TRBV18 and J is TRBJ1-1; a weak D match, TRBD1 (6 bases). The CDR3 has 16 residues. CDR1 and CDR2 (germline): KGHSH, LQKENI. Between the trimmed V and J ends, which lost 1 base and 1 base, there was a span of 13 bases. CDR3 amino acids: CASSPLGRTANTEAFF. As DNA, the CDR3 is TGTGCCAGCTCACCACTGGGCCGGACAGCGAACACTGAAGCTTTCTTT.

A remark on this clone: At the DNA level, this CDR3 is encoded by other sequences in the same sample as well. The chain employs TRBV5-1 and TRBJ2-6; 11 positions match TRBD2. The germline V gene encodes CDR1 SGHRS and CDR2 YFSETQ. V lost 1 base, J lost 0 bases, and 3 bases stayed unmatched. This CDR3 comprises 18 residues. The CDR3 reads CASSLLGLAVSGANVLTF. The DNA of the CDR3 is TGCGCCAGCAGCTTGTTGGGACTAGCGGTCTCTGGGGCCAACGTCCTGACTTTC.

This sequence joins TRBV2 and TRBJ1-2; maybe TRBD1 (6 bases). CDR1 and CDR2 from the germline V gene are SNHLY and FYNNEI. The ends were cut back, 4 bases at V and 4 bases at J, with 13 bases in the middle. The CDR3 loop spans 14 amino acids. CDR3 bases: TGTGCCAGCAGTGGCCTGGGGGCGAGCTATGGCTACACCTTC. This encodes CASSGLGASYGYTF.

This chain uses TRBV10-3 with TRBJ1-5, with TRBD1 as a possible D gene (5 bases). The CDR3 consists of 13 residues. Trimming took 10 bases from V and 4 from J, leaving 14 bases between them. Germline V CDR1 and CDR2: ENHRY, SYGVKD. This CDR3 reads CATRGEANQPQHF. Here the CDR3 DNA reads TGTGCCACCCGAGGGGAGGCGAATCAGCCCCAGCATTTT.

The chain joins TRBV19 to TRBJ2-7, with 8 positions matching TRBD2. The CDR3 spans 15 residues. CDR1 and CDR2 (germline): LNHDA, SQIVND (reference sequence). J lost 2 bases, V lost 3 bases, and 6 bases had no gene match. The CDR3 reads CASSMGGGYPYEQYF. In DNA form, the CDR3 reads TGTGCCAGTAGTATGGGCGGGGGGTATCCCTACGAGCAGTACTTC.

This clone showed up just a few times. The rearrangement joins TRBV25-1 to TRBJ1-4; TRBD1 aligns across 10 bases. The germline CDR1 and CDR2 sequences are MGHDK and SYGVNS. The junction had 6 bases not matched to a gene; V was cut back by 4 bases and J by 7 bases. The CDR3 totals 15 residues. CDR3 sequence reads: CASSAAGTGVEKLFF. The CDR3, as DNA: TGTGCCAGCAGTGCCGCCGGGACAGGGGTTGAAAAACTGTTTTTT.

The rearrangement uses TRBV5-1 and TRBJ2-5; 9 nucleotides line up with TRBD2. The DNA matches TRBJ2-7 better at its end, which makes the J call doubtful. Germline lookup yields CDR1 SGHRS and CDR2 YFSETQ. This CDR3 is 16 amino acids long. The CDR3 region is CASSLEGRGGRDEQYF. CDR3 DNA sequence: TGCGCCAGCAGCTTGGAGGGGCGGGGGGGCCGCGACGAGCAGTACTTC.

This chain joins TRBV7-2 and TRBJ1-6; maybe TRBD1 (6 bases). This CDR3 region has 14 residues. Germline CDR1 reads SGHTA; CDR2 reads FQGNSA. V lost 5 bases to trimming and J lost 7 bases, with 12 bases between them. CDR3 DNA sequence: TGTGCCAGCAGCCTAGGACAGTTCAATTCACCCCTCCACTTT. This gives the protein CASSLGQFNSPLHF.

Comments on this clone: One junction end does not reproduce the germline sequence, and a read error may be involved. J is TRBJ1-4 and V is TRBV10-3; TRBD1 matches 7 bases. The CDR3 is 15 amino acids. Germline CDR1 and CDR2: ENHRY and SYGVKD. Here the CDR3 reads CAIRPDREGGEKLFF. As DNA, the CDR3 is TGTGCCATCAGGCCAGACAGGGAAGGAGGAGAAAAACTATTTTTT.

CDR3 amino acids: CASSFRTGSYGYTF. CDR3 DNA sequence: TGCGCCAGCAGCTTCCGGACAGGGTCCTATGGCTACACCTTC. The V and J genes are TRBV5-1 and TRBJ1-2; 8 bases match TRBD1. The CDR3 sequence is 14 residues long. Germline V lookup: CDR1 SGHRS, CDR2 YFSETQ. Unmatched junction bases numbered 4, after V lost 2 bases and J lost 4 bases.

The chain carries TRBV5-1 and TRBJ2-5; weak D call: TRBD1 (6 bases). The V end was cut by 0 bases, the J end by 3 bases, with 12 bases between. Germline loops: CDR1 SGHRS, CDR2 YFSETQ. CDR3 length: 15 residues. The CDR3: CASSLGNREKETQYF. For the CDR3, the DNA is TGCGCCAGCAGCTTGGGGAACAGGGAAAAAGAGACCCAGTACTTC.

The chain links TRBV6-5 to TRBJ2-7, with 9 positions matching TRBD2. Losses at the gene ends were 2 bases for V and 5 bases for J; bases not matched to a gene: 4. The CDR3 is 14 amino acids. CDR1 and CDR2 from the germline V gene are MNHEY and SVGAGI. The DNA for the CDR3 is TGTGCCAGCAGTTACGTAGCGGGGGTAGACGAGCAGTACTTC. Protein product: CASSYVAGVDEQYF.

The gene calls are TRBV11-2 and TRBJ2-2, with D hard to call. There are 15 residues in the CDR3. CDR1 SGHAT and CDR2 FQNNGV come from the germline V gene. The V gene lost 3 bases and the J gene lost 4 bases, with 12 bases spanning the gap. In nucleotides, the CDR3 is TGTGCCAGCAGCTTCGGGTCTATAATCACCGGGGAGCTGTTTTTT. Its protein is CASSFGSIITGELFF.

This clone has more than one count but fewer than ten. The genes are TRBV5-4 and TRBJ2-5, with a possible D match to TRBD2 (5 bases). The J call may be in error: the DNA end matches TRBJ2-7 better. The germline V gene encodes CDR1 SGHNT and CDR2 YYREEE (reference sequence). The length of the CDR3 is 12 residues. DNA of the CDR3: TGTGCCAGCAGCCCTCGGGGATACGAGCAGTACTTC. It is translated as CASSPRGYEQYF.

The V and J genes are TRBV10-3 and TRBJ2-1; TRBD2 matches at 8 bases. V shed 0 bases, J shed 0 bases, and the junction held 4 bases outside the gene matches. CDR1 and CDR2 from the germline V gene are ENHRY and SYGVKD. This CDR3 region has 17 residues. The CDR3 DNA follows: TGTGCCATCAGTGAGTCGTTAGCGGGGTTCTCCTACAATGAGCAGTTCTTC. Its translation is CAISESLAGFSYNEQFF.

The rearrangement links TRBV9 to TRBJ2-3, with 9 bases fitting TRBD1. The trim removed 0 bases at V and 4 bases at J, leaving 6 bases unmatched. Germline CDR1 and CDR2: SGDLS and YYNGEE. This CDR3 spans 16 amino acids. CDR3 bases: TGTGCCAGCAGCGTAGGTTTAACAGGGGGCGCAGATACGCAGTATTTT. Protein sequence: CASSVGLTGGADTQYF.

This clone was recorded a few times. The rearrangement joins TRBV2 to TRBJ1-1; D remains ambiguous. CDR3 length: 13 residues. Germline loops: CDR1 SNHLY, CDR2 FYNNEI. With 6 bases removed from V and 5 bases from J, the gap between germline ends came to 13 bases. CDR3 sequence (DNA): TGTGCCAGCAGCTGGAGGGCTAGAACTGAAGCTTTCTTT. It yields the protein CASSWRARTEAFF.

The chain links TRBV4-3 to TRBJ2-7, with 7 nucleotides matching TRBD1. This CDR3 spans 16 amino acids. V shed 3 bases, J shed 3 bases, and the junction held 11 bases outside the gene matches. CDR1 LGHNA and CDR2 YSLEER come from the germline V gene. The CDR3 here is CASSHPGGYIIYEQYF. The CDR3 region has the DNA TGCGCCAGCAGCCACCCAGGGGGTTATATTATCTACGAGCAGTACTTC.